This is a list of T cell receptor beta chains from one sample in a study of CD8 T cells in Susac syndrome. Each CDR3 protein gets one entry after TCRdb re-called the immunoSEQ multiplex PCR reads with MiXCR. Seen here are some 190,000 distinct CDR3 sequences, roughly 92% observed once, and the top ten hold 0.09% to 0.12%. The material sequenced was CD4+ T cells from PBMCs. The receptors stem from a human donor in good health. CDR3s include the opening cysteine and the closing phenylalanine or tryptophan. Each record gives: clone size, D gene, V gene, J gene, CDR3 DNA, CDR3 protein. A D gene is named only where the DNA matches it firmly. Some rows have no size entry. The others give once, few or many, or a class for an expanded clone.

-	TRBD1	TRBV18	TRBJ2-5	TGTGCCAGCTCACCGCTACCGGGACAGGGGGAAGAGACCCAGTACTTC	CASSPLPGQGEETQYF
-	-	TRBV9	TRBJ2-2	TGTGCCAGCAGCGTAGCCCCAGGGTCGAACACCGGGGAGCTGTTTTTT	CASSVAPGSNTGELFF
few	TRBD2	TRBV4-3	TRBJ2-6	TGCGCCAGCAGCCAAGATGGGGGGGCTGGGGCCAACGTCCTGACTTTC	CASSQDGGAGANVLTF
once	TRBD1	TRBV7-9	TRBJ1-6	TGTGCCAGCAGCTTAAGGGGACAGGGCAATTCACCCCTCCACTTT	CASSLRGQGNSPLHF
-	-	TRBV6-2/TRBV6-3	TRBJ1-1	TGTGCCAGCAGTACGCAGTGGGCAAACACTGAAGCTTTCTTT	CASSTQWANTEAFF
-	-	TRBV5-1	TRBJ2-2	TGCGCCAGCAGCTTGGCCCCGGGATGGGAGCTGTTTTTT	CASSLAPGWELFF
-	TRBD2	TRBV6-5	TRBJ2-5	TGTGCCAGCAGTTTCCAAGCGGGGCCCAGGGAGACCCAGTACTTC	CASSFQAGPRETQYF
-	-	TRBV5-1	TRBJ2-7	TGCGCCAGCAGCTTGGCCCGTGGGGATCGGGCCTACGAGCAGTACTTC	CASSLARGDRAYEQYF
-	-	TRBV6-5	TRBJ1-6	TGTGCCAGCAGTTCCCGATATAGCTCTTGGGATTCACCCCTCCACTTT	CASSSRYSSWDSPLHF
-	-	TRBV6-2/TRBV6-3	TRBJ2-7	TGTGCCAGCACGAGAACTACGGGATACGAGCAGTACTTC	CASTRTTGYEQYF
-	-	TRBV5-4	TRBJ2-7	TGTGCCAGCAGCTTGTCTGCAGATATCACCTACGAGCAGTACTTC	CASSLSADITYEQYF
-	-	TRBV6-5	TRBJ2-2	TGTGCCAGCAGTTACTTCGCAGGGGACACCGGGGAGCTGTTTTTT	CASSYFAGDTGELFF
-	-	TRBV20-1	TRBJ1-2	TGCAGTGCTGGAGAGGGTTCCCGTGGCTACACCTTC	CSAGEGSRGYTF
few	TRBD2	TRBV7-9	TRBJ2-5	TGTGCCAGCAGCTTAGCGAGGCTAGCGGGGGGCCTGGAGACCCAGTACTTC	CASSLARLAGGLETQYF
-	-	TRBV3-1	TRBJ2-5	TGTGCCAGCAGCCAAGAAGCCAGGGACCAAGAGACCCAGTACTTC	CASSQEARDQETQYF
-	-	TRBV11-2	TRBJ2-5	TGTGCCAGCAGCTTATCAATAGCGGCTGAAGAGACCCAGTACTTC	CASSLSIAAEETQYF
-	-	TRBV12-3/TRBV12-4	TRBJ1-1	TGTGCCAGCAGTTTAAGGACAAAAGCTTTCTTT	CASSLRTKAFF
-	-	TRBV2	TRBJ1-5	TGTGCCAGCAGTGAAAAGGGAACTCAGCCCCAGCATTTT	CASSEKGTQPQHF
-	-	TRBV30	TRBJ1-1	TGTGCCTGGAGACGGGGAAATGAAGCTTTCTTT	CAWRRGNEAFF
once	-	TRBV29-1	TRBJ2-1	TGCAGCGGGGGCTCGGGGGAGCAGTTCTTC	CSGGSGEQFF
-	-	TRBV29-1	TRBJ1-2	TGCAGCGTTTACCTGGGACCACCAGAAAACTATGGCTACACCTTC	CSVYLGPPENYGYTF
-	-	TRBV29-1	TRBJ1-5	TGCAGCGTAAACGCGGGGGTGACCCAGCATTTT	CSVNAGVTQHF
-	-	TRBV6-2/TRBV6-3	TRBJ2-6	TGTGCCAGCAGCAACCAGGGGTCCTCTGGGGCCAACGTCCTGACTTTC	CASSNQGSSGANVLTF
-	-	TRBV12-3/TRBV12-4	TRBJ2-1	TGTGCCAGTGCTGACAGCTCCTACAATGAGCAGTTCTTC	CASADSSYNEQFF
-	-	TRBV18	TRBJ1-5	TGTGCCAGCTCACCGGAGGGAGGAAGCAATCAGCCCCAGCATTTT	CASSPEGGSNQPQHF
-	-	TRBV4-2	TRBJ1-4	TGTGCCGGCAGCGGGACTTCGCCCGGGACTAATGAAAAACTGTTTTTT	CAGSGTSPGTNEKLFF
-	-	TRBV5-4	TRBJ1-6	TGTGCCGGCAGCTTGAGGGGCCCTAATTCACCCCTCCACTTT	CAGSLRGPNSPLHF
-	TRBD1	TRBV27	TRBJ1-5	TGTGCCAGCAGTGGGACAGGGAGTGGGGGTCAGCCCCAGCATTTT	CASSGTGSGGQPQHF
-	-	TRBV29-1	TRBJ1-1	TGCAGCGTTGCCGAAAGGGGGTTGAACACTGAAGCTTTCTTT	CSVAERGLNTEAFF
-	TRBD2	TRBV7-2	TRBJ2-1	TGTGCCAGCCTGGCTAGCGGGGGGGCCTACAATGAGCAGTTCTTC	CASLASGGAYNEQFF
-	TRBD1	TRBV19	TRBJ1-5	TGTGCCAGTAGGGACAGGGGGGGACAGCCCCAGCATTTT	CASRDRGGQPQHF
once	-	TRBV3-1	TRBJ2-1	TGTGCCAGCAGCCACAACTCGTTAGCGGTCTTC	CASSHNSLAVF
-	-	TRBV10-3	TRBJ2-6	TGTGCCATCAGTACTCCCACTGGGGCCAACGTCCTGACTTTC	CAISTPTGANVLTF
-	-	TRBV5-1	TRBJ2-3	TGCGCCAGCAGCGCAGCTTCTAGGGGCACAGATACGCAGTATTTT	CASSAASRGTDTQYF
-	-	TRBV20-1	TRBJ2-3	TGCAGTGCTAAGGGCGGGAGCACAGATACGCAGTATTTT	CSAKGGSTDTQYF
-	TRBD1	TRBV5-4	TRBJ1-1	TGTGCCAGCAGCGGGACAGTGAACACTGAAGCTTTCTTT	CASSGTVNTEAFF
-	-	TRBV7-2	TRBJ1-1	TGTGCCAGCAGCTCTTGGGACGTTGGGGGCACTGAAGCTTTCTTT	CASSSWDVGGTEAFF
-	-	TRBV5-4	TRBJ2-5	TGTGCCAGCAGGGGTCGGGACACAGAGACCCAGTACTTC	CASRGRDTETQYF
-	-	TRBV20-1	TRBJ1-6	TGCAGTGCTAGAGCTTACCAAGAAGGGGCGTTTAATTCACCCCTCCACTTT	CSARAYQEGAFNSPLHF
-	-	TRBV10-3	TRBJ2-5	TGTGCCATCAGTGGAGGGGGGGAGACCCAGTACTTC	CAISGGGETQYF
-	-	TRBV28	TRBJ1-4	TGTGCCAGCAGCCGGGTGGGGACTAATGAAAAACTGTTTTTT	CASSRVGTNEKLFF
-	-	TRBV28	TRBJ2-6	TGTGCCAGCAGTTTCTTAAGGACCTCTGGGGCCAACGTCCTGACTTTC	CASSFLRTSGANVLTF
-	-	TRBV5-6	TRBJ2-2	TGTGCCAGCAGGAGGGTCCAAGTTAACACCGGGGAGCTGTTTTTT	CASRRVQVNTGELFF
-	TRBD1	TRBV2	TRBJ1-2	TGTGCCAGCAGTGAGGACAGGCCTAACTATGGCTACACCTTC	CASSEDRPNYGYTF
-	-	TRBV2	TRBJ2-7	TGTGCCAGCAGACCGAGGACAGCTTCCTACGAGCAGTACTTC	CASRPRTASYEQYF
-	TRBD1	TRBV6-1	TRBJ2-2	TGTGCCAGCATCCGGGACAGGGGGCGGGTCACCGGGGAGCTGTTTTTT	CASIRDRGRVTGELFF
-	TRBD1	TRBV5-1	TRBJ1-1	TGCGCCAGCAGGGAGACAGGGCCGAACACTGAAGCTTTCTTT	CASRETGPNTEAFF
-	-	TRBV20-1	TRBJ2-7	TGCAGTGCTAGTTGGATTTTGAGAGCTTCCTACGAGCAGTACTTC	CSASWILRASYEQYF
-	TRBD2	TRBV20-1	TRBJ2-1	TGCAGTGCCCGGACTAGCGGGGAATACAATGAGCAGTTCTTC	CSARTSGEYNEQFF
-	-	TRBV28	TRBJ1-2	TGTGCCAGCAGGCCCTCCGGGATCTATGGCTACACCTTC	CASRPSGIYGYTF
-	TRBD2	TRBV7-2	TRBJ2-1	TGTGCCAGCAGCCGCCGTAGCGGGGGCTCCTACAATGAGCAGTTCTTC	CASSRRSGGSYNEQFF